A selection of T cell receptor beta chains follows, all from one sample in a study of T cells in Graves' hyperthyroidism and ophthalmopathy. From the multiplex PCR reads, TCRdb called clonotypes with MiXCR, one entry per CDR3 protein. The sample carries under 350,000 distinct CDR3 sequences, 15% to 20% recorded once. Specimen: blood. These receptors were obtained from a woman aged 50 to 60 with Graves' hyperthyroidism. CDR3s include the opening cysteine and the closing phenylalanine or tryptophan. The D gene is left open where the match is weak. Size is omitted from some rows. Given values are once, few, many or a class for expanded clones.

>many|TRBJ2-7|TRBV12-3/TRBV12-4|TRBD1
TGTGCCAGCAGTTTCCAGGGGGCGGCAAACGAGCAGTACTTC
CASSFQGAANEQYF
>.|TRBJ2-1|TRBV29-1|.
TGCAGCGTTGAAGTGGCGCACATCCTGACGAATGAGCAGTTCTTC
CSVEVAHILTNEQFF
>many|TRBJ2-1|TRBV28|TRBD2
TGTGCCAGCAGTTCCGGGACTAGCGGGGTCAATGAGCAGTTCTTC
CASSSGTSGVNEQFF
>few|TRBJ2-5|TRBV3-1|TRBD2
TGTGCCAGCAGCCAACCGCTAGCGGGGGGACACCTTGGGACCCAGTACTTC
CASSQPLAGGHLGTQYF
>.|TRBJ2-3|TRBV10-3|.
TGTGCCATCAGTGGACAGCTAGCGGATACGCAGTATTTT
CAISGQLADTQYF
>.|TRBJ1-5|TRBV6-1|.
TGTGCCAGCAGCCCAAATGGGGATCAGCCCCAGCATTTT
CASSPNGDQPQHF
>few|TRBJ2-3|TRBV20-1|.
TGCAGTGCTAGTCGGGGATCGGAGACAGATACGCAGTATTTT
CSASRGSETDTQYF
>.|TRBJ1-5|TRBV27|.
TGTGCCAGCAGGACCGGACGGGGAGATCAGCCCCAGCATTTT
CASRTGRGDQPQHF
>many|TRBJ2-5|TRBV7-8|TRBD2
TGTGCCAGCAGCCTCGGGACTAGCGGCGAGACCCAGTACTTC
CASSLGTSGETQYF
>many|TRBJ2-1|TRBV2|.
TGTGCCAGCAGTGAACAGGGGATCGATGAGCAGTTCTTC
CASSEQGIDEQFF
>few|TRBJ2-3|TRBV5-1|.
TGCGCCAGCAGCTTGGGGGACCGAAGCACAGATACGCAGTATTTT
CASSLGDRSTDTQYF
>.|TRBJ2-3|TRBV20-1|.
TGCAGTGCCCGGCTAGCTCCTGCGGGCACAGATACGCAGTATTTT
CSARLAPAGTDTQYF
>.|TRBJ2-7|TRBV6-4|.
TGTGCCAGCACCACGCCAAGCTCCTACGAGCAGTACTTC
CASTTPSSYEQYF
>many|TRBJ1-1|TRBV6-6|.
TGTGCCAGCAGTTACTCGGGGGACGGTGAAGCTTTCTTT
CASSYSGDGEAFF
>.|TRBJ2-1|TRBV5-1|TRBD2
TGCGCCAGCAGTTTGGAGGGACTAGCGGTCAATGAGCAGTTCTTC
CASSLEGLAVNEQFF
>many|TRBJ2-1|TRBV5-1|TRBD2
TGCGCCAGCAGGTCCCCCGGGGGGGCTGGCAATGAGCAGTTCTTC
CASRSPGGAGNEQFF
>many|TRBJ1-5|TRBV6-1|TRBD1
TGTGCCAGCATGAGGGGACAGGGACGCAATCAGCCCCAGCATTTT
CASMRGQGRNQPQHF
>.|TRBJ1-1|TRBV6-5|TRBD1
TGTGCCAGCAGACCACAGGGGGCTTTGGGCACTGAAGCTTTCTTT
CASRPQGALGTEAFF
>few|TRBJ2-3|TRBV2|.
TGTGCCAGCAGTGACCGATATAGCACAGATACGCAGTATTTT
CASSDRYSTDTQYF
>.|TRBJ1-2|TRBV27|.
TGTGCCAGCAGTCCCCTGCTCAGTCTCTATGGCTACACCTTC
CASSPLLSLYGYTF
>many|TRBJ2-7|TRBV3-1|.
TGTGCCAGCAGCCAAGAAGAGCTTTTAGGAGGCGAGCAGTACTTC
CASSQEELLGGEQYF
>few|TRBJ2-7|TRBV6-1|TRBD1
TGTGCCAGCAGCCTTTCCGGGACAGGGGACGAGCAGTACTTC
CASSLSGTGDEQYF
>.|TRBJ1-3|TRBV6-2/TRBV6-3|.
TGTGCCAGCAGGCCACCTGGAAACACCATATATTTT
CASRPPGNTIYF
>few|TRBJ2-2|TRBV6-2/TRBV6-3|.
TGTGCCAGCAGTCCCGCGACTAGAAACACCGGGGAGCTGTTTTTT
CASSPATRNTGELFF
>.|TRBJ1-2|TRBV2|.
TGTGCCAGCAGGGAGGGATGGGTAGGCTACACCTTC
CASREGWVGYTF
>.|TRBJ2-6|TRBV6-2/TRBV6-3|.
TGTGCCAGCAGTTCAGCGTGGGATCCTGGGGCCAACGTCCTGACTTTC
CASSSAWDPGANVLTF
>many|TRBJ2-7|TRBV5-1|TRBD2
TGCGCCAGCAGCGACACTAGCGGAGGTGTCGACGAGCAGTACTTC
CASSDTSGGVDEQYF
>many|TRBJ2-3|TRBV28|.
TGTGCCAGCAGTTTATCAGGGACCTACACAGATACGCAGTATTTT
CASSLSGTYTDTQYF
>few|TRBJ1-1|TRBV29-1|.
TGCAGCGTTGCGTTAAGGGGGAACACTGAAGCTTTCTTT
CSVALRGNTEAFF
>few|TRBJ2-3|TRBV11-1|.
TGTGCCAGCAGCTTAGAGGGTCGGCAAGGCGCAGATACGCAGTATTTT
CASSLEGRQGADTQYF
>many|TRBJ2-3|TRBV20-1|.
TGCAGTGCTAGGGGGAAAACTAGCACAGATACGCAGTATTTT
CSARGKTSTDTQYF
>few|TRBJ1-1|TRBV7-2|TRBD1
TGTGCCAGCAGCTTACTGGGGACAGGGGACACTGAAGCTTTCTTT
CASSLLGTGDTEAFF
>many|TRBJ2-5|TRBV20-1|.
TGCAGTGCTAGTCCGGTGGCGGGGTGGCAAGAGACCCAGTACTTC
CSASPVAGWQETQYF
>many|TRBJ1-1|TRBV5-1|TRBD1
TGCGCCAGCAGCTGGGGACAGGGGGAAACTGAAGCTTTCTTT
CASSWGQGETEAFF
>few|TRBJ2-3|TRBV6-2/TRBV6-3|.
TGTGCCAGCAGTTCCCACCAGGGGGATACGCAGTATTTT
CASSSHQGDTQYF
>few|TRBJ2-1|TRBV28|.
TGTGCCAGTCGTGGGGGCCTGGATGAGCAGTTCTTC
CASRGGLDEQFF
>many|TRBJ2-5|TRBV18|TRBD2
TGTGCCAGTGCCCGGGAGGCGGATCCCCAAGAGACCCAGTACTTC
CASAREADPQETQYF
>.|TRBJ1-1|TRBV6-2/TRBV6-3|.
TGTGCCAGCAGGCGCACCAGGAACACTGAAGCTTTCTTT
CASRRTRNTEAFF
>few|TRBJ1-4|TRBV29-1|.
TGCAGCGTCATAAGTGGGGGGCTCGGAGAAAAACTGTTTTTT
CSVISGGLGEKLFF
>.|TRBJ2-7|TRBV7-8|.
TGTGCCAGCAGCTCTAACCCCCAGGACCTCTCCTACGAGCAGTACTTC
CASSSNPQDLSYEQYF